Described below is a single TCR beta chain sequence and its context. Its antigen remains unknown. The entry originates in a study of blood T cells in healthy people across ages. Study-wide findings and caveats: Older individuals had lower TCR beta diversity per million T cells (the decline was roughly linear). Shifts in expanded clonotypes may have been confounded by donor CMV status, which was unknown.

Germline CDR1 is SGHAT and CDR2 is FQNNGV. The CDR3 is 13 residues long. With 4 bases removed from V and 8 bases from J, the gap between germline ends came to 11 bases. Through a sample-barcoded 5' primer and a J-beta primer mix, a second PCR was run for roughly 6 to 12 cycles. Every individual sample yielded 3 million or more paired-end reads (each containing CDR3). One entry per CDR3 protein, called by TCRdb with MiXCR from the 5' RACE reads. The sample has 590,000 or so distinct CDR3 sequences, about 30% seen once. This clonotype originated in a woman older than 75 in good health. Sequencing input: blood. The rearrangement uses TRBV11-2 and TRBJ2-2, with D possibly being TRBD2 (5 bases). The CDR3 reads CASSWTGLGELFF. The CDR3 DNA is TGTGCCAGCAGCTGGACGGGGTTGGGGGAGCTGTTTTTT.